This is a list of T cell receptor beta chains from one sample in a study of blood T cell repertoires in COVID-19. Some clones are missing from TCRdb's copy, which holds only in-frame ones; the method was immunoSEQ multiplex PCR. The sample contains approximately 240,000 clones, 80% to 90% of which appear only once. The sequencing sample was made of peripheral blood. The receptors stem from a woman between 55 and 75 years old who had recovered from COVID-19. The CDR3 runs from the conserved cysteine through the conserved F or W. The order of the fields is D gene, CDR3 length, V gene, J gene, CDR3 protein. The D gene is left open where the match is weak.

D gene: NA
CDR3 length: 13
V gene: TRBV18
J gene: TRBJ1-1
CDR3 protein: CASSSAQDTEAFF

D gene: TRBD2
CDR3 length: 15
V gene: TRBV5-1
J gene: TRBJ2-1
CDR3 protein: CASSQLAGGHDEQFF

D gene: TRBD1
CDR3 length: 13
V gene: TRBV7-8
J gene: TRBJ1-2
CDR3 protein: CASSFEGARGYTF

D gene: TRBD2
CDR3 length: 19
V gene: TRBV5-1
J gene: TRBJ2-2
CDR3 protein: CASKEGRLASGGGTGELFF

D gene: NA
CDR3 length: 15
V gene: TRBV7-2
J gene: TRBJ1-1
CDR3 protein: CASTRPKERDTEAFF

D gene: NA
CDR3 length: 15
V gene: TRBV2
J gene: TRBJ2-7
CDR3 protein: CASTILGPSVDEQYF

D gene: NA
CDR3 length: 16
V gene: TRBV14
J gene: TRBJ2-1
CDR3 protein: CASSQDMGRPYNEQFF

D gene: TRBD2
CDR3 length: 15
V gene: TRBV7-9
J gene: TRBJ2-1
CDR3 protein: CASSRTSGAYNEQFF

D gene: TRBD2
CDR3 length: 16
V gene: TRBV7-2
J gene: TRBJ2-5
CDR3 protein: CASSPRRLADQETQYF

D gene: TRBD1
CDR3 length: 17
V gene: TRBV10-3
J gene: TRBJ2-2
CDR3 protein: CAIKVTGGSFETGELFF

D gene: NA
CDR3 length: 14
V gene: TRBV18
J gene: TRBJ1-5
CDR3 protein: CASSPIADNQPQHF

D gene: NA
CDR3 length: 15
V gene: TRBV7-8
J gene: TRBJ2-1
CDR3 protein: CASSLGQGHYNEQFF

D gene: TRBD1
CDR3 length: 16
V gene: TRBV4-1
J gene: TRBJ1-2
CDR3 protein: CASSQPTQGANYGYTF

D gene: NA
CDR3 length: 14
V gene: TRBV6-5
J gene: TRBJ1-6
CDR3 protein: CASNTGTQNSPLHF

D gene: TRBD1
CDR3 length: 16
V gene: TRBV12-5
J gene: TRBJ2-2
CDR3 protein: CASGLGQGVGTGELFF

D gene: NA
CDR3 length: 13
V gene: TRBV5-1
J gene: TRBJ1-6
CDR3 protein: CASSFGGVDPLHF

D gene: NA
CDR3 length: 14
V gene: TRBV11-2
J gene: TRBJ1-4
CDR3 protein: CASSPQAGGEKLFF